In its sample, the clone carrying this T cell receptor beta chain was seen once. This entry is derived from a study of blood T cell repertoires in COVID-19. For the study at large: Spain, Italy and the United States supplied samples that represented acute and convalescent COVID-19. T cells, B-cell-depleted T cells, or PBMCs supplied cDNA or gDNA.

The germline gives CDR1 MDHEN, CDR2 SYDVKM. The CDR3 has 14 residues. V was trimmed by 4 bases and J by 5 bases, leaving 11 bases between them. Libraries were prepared by immunoSEQ multiplex PCR; TCRdb keeps only in-frame clonotypes and omits some of them. The sample contains approximately 240,000 clones, about 85% of which appear only once. The receptor was derived from a woman in her 30s with acute COVID-19. Sequenced material: PBMCs or T cells enriched from blood (not recorded which). V gene TRBV28 combines with J gene TRBJ1-4; a weak D match, TRBD1 (5 bases). DNA for the CDR3: TGTGCCAGCAGTTCCCAGGGCTACAATGAAAAACTGTTTTTT. Residues: CASSSQGYNEKLFF.